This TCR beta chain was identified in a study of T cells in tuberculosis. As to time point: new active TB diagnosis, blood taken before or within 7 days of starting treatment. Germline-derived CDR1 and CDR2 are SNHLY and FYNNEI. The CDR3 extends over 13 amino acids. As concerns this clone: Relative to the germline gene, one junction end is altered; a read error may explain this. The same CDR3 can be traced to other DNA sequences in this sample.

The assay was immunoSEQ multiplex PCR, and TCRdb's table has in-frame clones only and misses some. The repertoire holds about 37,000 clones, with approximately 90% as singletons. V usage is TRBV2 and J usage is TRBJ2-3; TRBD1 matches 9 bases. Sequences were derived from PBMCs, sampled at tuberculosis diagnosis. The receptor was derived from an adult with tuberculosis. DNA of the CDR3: TGTGCCAGCAGTGCACAGGGGGCAGATACACAGTATTTT. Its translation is CASSAQGADTQYF. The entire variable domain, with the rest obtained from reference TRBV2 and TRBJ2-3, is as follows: EPEVTQTPSHQVTQMGQEVILRCVPISNHLYFYWYRQILGQKVEFLVSFYNNEISEKSEIFDDQFSVERPDGSNFTLKIRSTKLEDSAMYFCASSAQGADTQYFGPGTRLTVL.